Shown below are 12 T cell receptor beta chains from a single sample sequenced in a study of identical twins (dated by TCRdb to about 2016). The library came from 5' RACE. TCRdb records Illumina HiSeq 2000 as the sequencer. TCRdb ran its own pipeline on the public reads, namely fastp trimming at Q25 and MiXCR clone calling, and kept in-frame beta chains. Records with the same CDR3 protein are collapsed into one entry carrying the most frequent genes and DNA. In this sample the table shows about 810,000 distinct CDR3 sequences, roughly an eighth of which occur a single time. The ten largest clones represent about 1.5% of the sample. The sample also formed part of further work on yellow fever vaccine responses in identical twins.

The specimen was PBMCs. The receptors were gathered from a woman younger than 30 in good health.

The chain links TRBV11-2 to TRBJ1-4; 8 bases align to TRBD1. Germline CDR1 reads SGHAT; CDR2 reads FQNNGV. CDR3 length: 14 amino acids. J gave up 6 bases and V 6 bases, and 6 bases lay outside the gene matches. The DNA for the CDR3 is TGTGCCAGCAGTCCCGGACAGGGCCATGAAAAACTGTTTTTT. It encodes CASSPGQGHEKLFF.

This clonotype has more than one count but fewer than ten. This sequence joins TRBV12-3 or TRBV12-4 and TRBJ2-1, with 10 bases fitting TRBD1. There are 15 residues in the CDR3. After removal of 5 bases from V and 6 bases from J, the junction contained 7 bases not matched to a gene. The CDR3, as DNA: TGTGCCAGCAGTCCGGGACAGGGGCCCTCCAATGAGCAGTTCTTC. This translates into CASSPGQGPSNEQFF.

This clonotype was picked up a small number of times. The rearrangement joins TRBV3-1 to TRBJ2-7; 7 bases line up with TRBD2. The CDR3 totals 15 residues. The germline CDR1 and CDR2 sequences are LGHDT and YNNKEL (reference sequence). V shed 4 bases and J 2 bases; nucleotides not matched to a gene: 8. CDR3 residues: CASSPWDYTPYEQYF. In DNA form, the CDR3 reads TGTGCCAGCAGCCCTTGGGACTACACCCCCTACGAGCAGTACTTC.

This rearrangement joins TRBV27 to TRBJ2-1; D gene ambiguous. Germline CDR1 and CDR2: MNHEY and SMNVEV (reference sequence). The CDR3 totals 14 residues. Deletions cut 5 bases from V and 5 bases from J, with 13 bases between. In nucleotides, the CDR3 is TGTGCCAGCAGTCGGTCGGACCTAAACAATGAGCAGTTCTTC. This gives the protein CASSRSDLNNEQFF.

This clonotype was seen a few times. CDR3 region: CASSPTGLATRNEQFF. DNA of the CDR3: TGTGCCAGCAGCCCCACCGGACTAGCGACGCGGAATGAGCAGTTCTTC. This chain connects TRBV7-7 to TRBJ2-1, with 9 bases aligning to TRBD2. Germline V CDR1 and CDR2: SSHAT, FNYEAQ (reference sequence). Trimming at V came to 5 bases and at J to 7 bases, leaving 12 bases not matched to a gene. The CDR3 is 16 residues long. Full variable domain (outside the CDR3, taken from reference TRBV7-7 and TRBJ2-1): GAGVSQSPRYKVTKRGQDVTLRCDPISSHATLYWYQQALGQGPEFLTYFNYEAQPDKSGLPSDRFSAERPEGSISTLTIQRTEQRDSAMYRCASSPTGLATRNEQFFGPGTRLTVL.

The table lists this clonotype with a few counts. The gene calls are TRBV28 and TRBJ2-2; D might be TRBD2 (7 bases). The CDR3 contains 16 residues. Germline V lookup: CDR1 MDHEN, CDR2 SYDVKM. Trimming took 2 bases from V and 7 from J, leaving 17 bases between them. The CDR3 sequence: CASSLIPGGAGGELFF. In DNA form, the CDR3 reads TGTGCCAGCAGTTTAATCCCGGGGGGCGCCGGCGGGGAGCTGTTTTTT.

The V gene is TRBV15, the J gene TRBJ2-6; D gene ambiguous. The CDR3 loop spans 18 amino acids. Germline values: CDR1 LNHNV, CDR2 YYDKDF (reference sequence). Trimming pared 0 bases from V and 2 bases from J, leaving 14 bases between. This CDR3 is CATSRDLGISPGANVLTF. The CDR3 DNA follows: TGTGCCACCAGCAGAGATCTCGGCATAAGTCCTGGGGCCAACGTCCTGACTTTC.

The chain links TRBV12-3 or TRBV12-4 to TRBJ2-1; possible D gene TRBD2, 5 bases. This CDR3 comprises 14 residues. The V and J ends lost 5 bases and 10 bases respectively, with 18 bases between them. The DNA for the CDR3 is TGTGCCAGCAGTCGGGTTGAACGAGGGCCCGAGCAGTTCTTC. Amino acid sequence: CASSRVERGPEQFF.

The chain combines TRBV5-1 with TRBJ2-1, with TRBD1 as a possible D gene (5 bases). The V and J ends lost 5 bases and 3 bases respectively, with 15 bases between them. The CDR3 covers 15 residues. From germline, CDR1 is SGHRS and CDR2 YFSETQ. The CDR3 nucleotides are TGCGCCAGCAGAAAAGGGCAGGGAAGCTACAATGAGCAGTTCTTC. Translating gives CASRKGQGSYNEQFF.

The chain has TRBV15 and TRBJ2-7, with unresolved D. CDR3 length: 18 residues. Germline lookup yields CDR1 LNHNV and CDR2 YYDKDF (reference sequence). Trimming cost V 1 base and J 1 base, with 20 bases left between them. CDR3 sequence (DNA): TGTGCCACCAGCAGAGGCCCCTATGGGTCGTCCGGTTCCTACGAGCAGTACTTC. Its protein product is CATSRGPYGSSGSYEQYF.

This clonotype was recorded a few times. This chain connects TRBV6-9 to TRBJ2-1; a weak D match, TRBD1 (5 bases). Germline-derived CDR1 and CDR2 are MNHGY and SVAAGI. This CDR3 region has 16 residues. The ends were cut back, 2 bases at V and 8 bases at J, with 19 bases in the middle. Here the CDR3 reads CASSYEERLLGDEQFF. DNA for the CDR3: TGTGCCAGCAGTTATGAAGAACGCCTGTTAGGGGATGAGCAGTTCTTC.

This clonotype was counted only a few times. The chain links TRBV15 to TRBJ2-5; TRBD1 might be the D (5 bases). The V gene's germline CDR1 is LNHNV and CDR2 YYDKDF (reference sequence). The CDR3 is 16 amino acids. The germline V and J ends were trimmed by 2 bases and 0 bases, with 13 bases remaining between them. The CDR3 sequence is CATSRTPQGYQETQYF. In DNA, the CDR3 is TGTGCCACCAGCAGAACGCCCCAGGGCTACCAAGAGACCCAGTACTTC.